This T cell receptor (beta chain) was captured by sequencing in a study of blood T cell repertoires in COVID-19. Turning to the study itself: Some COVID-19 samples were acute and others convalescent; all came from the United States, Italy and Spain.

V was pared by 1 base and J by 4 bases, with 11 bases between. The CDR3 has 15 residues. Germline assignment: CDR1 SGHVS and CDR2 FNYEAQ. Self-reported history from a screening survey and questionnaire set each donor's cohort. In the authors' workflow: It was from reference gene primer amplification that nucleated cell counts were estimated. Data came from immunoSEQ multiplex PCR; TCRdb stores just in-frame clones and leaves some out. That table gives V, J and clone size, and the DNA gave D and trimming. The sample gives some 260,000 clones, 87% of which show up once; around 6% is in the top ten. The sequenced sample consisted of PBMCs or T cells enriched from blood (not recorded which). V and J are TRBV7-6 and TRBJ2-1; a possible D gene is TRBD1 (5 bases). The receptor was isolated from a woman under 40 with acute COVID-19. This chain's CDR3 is CASSLESTVYNEQFF. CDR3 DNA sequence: TGTGCCAGCAGCTTAGAATCGACAGTGTACAATGAGCAGTTCTTC.